Each of the 21 T cell receptor beta chains below was sequenced from the same sample in a study of shared clonotypes between healthy human individuals. TCRdb's table, derived via immunoSEQ multiplex PCR, lists solely in-frame clones and lacks some. The sample has nearly 750,000 clones; approximately 72% are singletons. Sequenced material: memory CD4+ T cells sorted from blood. Stated subset: CD45RA-negative fraction. Every receptor here comes from a woman aged 25 to 39 in good health.

This chain connects TRBV2 to TRBJ2-3; D is perhaps TRBD2 (6 bases). This CDR3 contains 14 residues. Trimming removed 5 bases from V and 0 bases from J, with 9 bases in between. Germline V gene data show CDR1 as SNHLY and CDR2 as FYNNEI. In nucleotides, the CDR3 is TGTGCCAGCAGTAGCGGAGGGAGCACAGATACGCAGTATTTT. Its translation is CASSSGGSTDTQYF.

The rearrangement joins TRBV7-6 to TRBJ1-1; the D is unclear. The ends were cut back, 1 base at V and 2 bases at J, with 5 bases in the middle. The germline gives CDR1 SGHVS, CDR2 FNYEAQ. The CDR3 contains 13 residues. The CDR3 sequence is CASSLEYNTEAFF. The CDR3 region has the DNA TGTGCCAGCAGCTTAGAGTACAACACTGAAGCTTTCTTT.

V and J are TRBV7-3 and TRBJ2-1; 10 positions agree with TRBD2. J was trimmed by 5 bases and V by 5 bases; bases with no gene match: 6. Looked up from germline, CDR1 is SGHTA and CDR2 is FQGTGA. The CDR3 loop spans 15 amino acids. The CDR3 DNA reads as TGTGCCAGCAGCAGGGGACTAGCGCCCGACAATGAGCAGTTCTTC. Translated, it gives CASSRGLAPDNEQFF.

The J gene is TRBJ1-1, the V gene TRBV28, with TRBD1 matching 9 bases. CDR3 size: 15 residues. Germline-derived CDR1 and CDR2 are MDHEN and SYDVKM. The J segment lost 4 bases and the V segment lost 6 bases, leaving 9 bases of the junction unmatched. The chain's CDR3 is CASSEGTGGVTEAFF. In nucleotides, the CDR3 is TGTGCCAGCAGCGAAGGCACAGGGGGCGTCACTGAAGCTTTCTTT.

This clone was counted only a few times. The chain is built from TRBV6-1 and TRBJ2-3; D not certain. The CDR3 is 14 residues long. Germline values: CDR1 MNHNS, CDR2 SASEGT. V lost 1 base and J 4 bases, leaving 9 bases between the germline ends. This CDR3 reads CASSEGLDSDTQYF. The CDR3, as DNA: TGTGCCAGCAGTGAAGGATTAGACTCAGATACGCAGTATTTT.

The rearrangement uses TRBV6-5 and TRBJ2-7; 9 bases are a match to TRBD2. V gave up 7 bases and J gave up 6 bases; unmatched junction bases: 10. CDR3 length equals 14 residues. The germline V gene has CDR1 MNHEY and CDR2 SVGAGI. CDR3 residues: CASKTAGGPGEQYF. The CDR3 bases are TGTGCCAGCAAGACGGCGGGAGGGCCGGGCGAGCAGTACTTC.

This sequence joins TRBV19 and TRBJ2-5; D is perhaps TRBD1 (7 bases). The CDR3 spans 14 residues. The V gene's germline CDR1 is LNHDA and CDR2 SQIVND (reference sequence). V lost 4 bases and J lost 5, with 14 bases in between. This CDR3 reads CASSRSTGRETQYF. The CDR3 region has the DNA TGTGCCAGTAGTAGGTCGACAGGGAGGGAGACCCAGTACTTC.

The chain employs TRBV27 and TRBJ1-5; possible D gene TRBD1, 5 bases. CDR1 is MNHEY and CDR2 is SMNVEV in the germline V gene (reference sequence). The V end lost 7 bases, the J end lost 4 bases, and 17 bases lay between the germline ends. The CDR3 totals 15 residues. The CDR3 spells CASKNAGTNNQPQHF. In DNA, the CDR3 is TGTGCCAGCAAAAACGCCGGGACCAATAATCAGCCCCAGCATTTT.

This clone was seen a handful of times. The chain couples TRBV5-6 to TRBJ2-1; possibly TRBD1 for D (6 bases). The germline V gene encodes CDR1 SGHDT and CDR2 YYEEEE. Trimming pared 3 bases from V and 9 bases from J, leaving 13 bases between. The CDR3 sequence is 13 residues long. The CDR3 sequence: CASSSTGVGEQFF. The DNA of the CDR3 is TGTGCCAGCAGCTCGACAGGCGTGGGTGAGCAGTTCTTC.

This sequence joins TRBV10-1 and TRBJ2-5; TRBD1 might be the D (6 bases). The CDR3 consists of 14 residues. V was pared by 4 bases and J by 7 bases, with 16 bases between. The germline CDR1 and CDR2 sequences are WNHNN and SYGVQD (reference sequence). The CDR3 sequence: CASSGDTGTRTQYF. Written as DNA, the CDR3 is TGCGCCAGCAGTGGGGACACAGGAACACGGACCCAGTACTTC.

The rearrangement links TRBV28 to TRBJ1-2; D might be TRBD1 (6 bases). The CDR3 is 12 residues long. V lost 7 bases to trimming and J lost 2 bases, with 8 bases between them. CDR1 is MDHEN, CDR2 SYDVKM, per germline. The CDR3 region has the DNA TGTGCCAGCACCACAGGGAACTATGGCTACACCTTC. Translating it yields CASTTGNYGYTF.

The chain uses TRBV11-2 and TRBJ2-7; 9 nucleotides line up with TRBD1. Germline V gene sequence: CDR1 SGHAT, CDR2 FQNNGV. V shed 2 bases and J 5 bases; nucleotides not matched to a gene: 4. The CDR3 loop spans 14 amino acids. The CDR3 sequence is CASSLRTGANEQYF. CDR3 nucleotide sequence: TGTGCCAGCAGCTTACGGACAGGGGCCAACGAGCAGTACTTC.

The chain combines TRBV19 with TRBJ2-1; D is undetermined. Trimming shortened V by 3 bases and J by 1 base, and 16 bases separated the two germline ends. The germline gives CDR1 LNHDA, CDR2 SQIVND (reference sequence). The CDR3 is 17 residues long. CDR3 in amino acids: CASSMPTTPSSYNEQFF. DNA of the CDR3: TGTGCCAGTAGTATGCCTACCACCCCCTCATCCTACAATGAGCAGTTCTTC.

The chain links TRBV5-4 to TRBJ2-1; TRBD2 matches 14 bases. The CDR3 is 17 amino acids. V lost 4 bases, J lost 3 bases, and 6 bases stayed unmatched. The germline gives CDR1 SGHNT, CDR2 YYREEE (reference sequence). The CDR3 DNA follows: TGTGCCAGCAGCGTCCCGACTAGCGGGGGGGACTACAATGAGCAGTTCTTC. Residues: CASSVPTSGGDYNEQFF.

This clone was picked up one time. CDR3 loop: CASRRTGKNIQYF. CDR3 nucleotides: TGTGCCAGCAGAAGGACAGGGAAAAACATTCAGTACTTC. This rearrangement joins TRBV6-5 to TRBJ2-4; 8 nucleotides match TRBD1. J was trimmed by 4 bases and V by 6 bases; bases with no gene match: 2. CDR1 and CDR2 (germline): MNHEY, SVGAGI. This CDR3 has 13 residues.

This rearrangement joins TRBV30 to TRBJ2-7; 7 bases fit TRBD1. The CDR3 runs 13 residues. The ends lost 3 bases at V and 5 bases at J; junction bases unmatched: 7. CDR1 and CDR2 from the germline V gene are GTSNPN and SVGIG (reference sequence). CDR3 in DNA: TGTGCCTGGAGCCTCGACAGGGTCAACGAGCAGTACTTC. It translates to CAWSLDRVNEQYF.

The genes are TRBV4-1 and TRBJ2-3; 7 bases match TRBD1. Germline V gives CDR1 MGHRA, CDR2 YSYEKL. With V trimmed by 2 bases and J by 2 bases, 4 bases remained unmatched. The CDR3 covers 15 residues. The CDR3 DNA reads TGCGCCAGCAGCCAACTTGACAGGGACACAGATACGCAGTATTTT. Translation gives CASSQLDRDTDTQYF.

This sequence joins TRBV5-4 and TRBJ2-2, with 9 bases fitting TRBD2. Per the germline V gene, CDR1 is SGHNT and CDR2 is YYREEE (reference sequence). The CDR3 is 16 amino acids. V was clipped by 3 bases and J by 5 bases; unmatched bases: 8. The CDR3 sequence: CASSSGGRARTGELFF. DNA of the CDR3: TGTGCCAGCAGCTCGGGCGGGAGGGCCAGAACCGGGGAGCTGTTTTTT.

J is TRBJ2-5 and V is TRBV7-7, with D possibly TRBD2 on 6 matching bases. Per the germline V gene, CDR1 is SSHAT and CDR2 is FNYEAQ (reference sequence). The CDR3 length is 14 residues. Between the trimmed V and J ends, which lost 8 bases and 7 bases, there was a span of 20 bases. The CDR3 here is CASAPEGLSVTQYF. The CDR3 bases are TGTGCCAGCGCTCCGGAGGGGCTATCAGTGACCCAGTACTTC.

About this clone: One junction end disagrees with the germline gene, perhaps due to a read error. The chain is built from TRBV6-6 and TRBJ2-7, with TRBD1 matching 8 bases. Germline V gene lookup returns CDR1 MNHNY and CDR2 SVGAGI (reference sequence). This CDR3 spans 15 amino acids. CDR3 residues: CVSSYRQGAKREQYF. In DNA form, the CDR3 reads TGTGTCAGCAGTTACAGGCAGGGGGCGAAGCGCGAGCAGTACTTC.

This clone was recorded once. This rearrangement joins TRBV21-1 to TRBJ2-3; the tabulated D call, TRBD1, remains unverified against the DNA. TRBV21-1 counts as a pseudogene. This CDR3 is built from 14 residues. The CDR3 sequence is CASTGQGSTDTQYF. Written as DNA, the CDR3 is TGTGCCAGCACCGGACAGGGGTCCACAGATACGCAGTATTTT.